One sample yielded the 14 T cell receptor beta chains listed below, sequenced in a study of shared clonotypes between healthy human individuals. Cells designated naive CD8 were CD45RO-negative and were positively selected for CCR7, with terminally differentiated effector memory CD45RA+ cells excluded. Generated by immunoSEQ multiplex PCR, the TCRdb table keeps only in-frame clones and is missing some. The sample has over 800,000 clones, 80% to 95% seen once. Sequences were obtained from naive CD8+ T cells sorted from blood. The receptor source for this set is a man younger than 45 in good health.

The J gene is TRBJ2-1, the V gene TRBV9; TRBD2 aligns across 10 bases. There are 16 residues in the CDR3. J lost 10 bases, V lost 2 bases, and 12 bases had no gene match. The germline V gene has CDR1 SGDLS and CDR2 YYNGEE. CDR3 amino acids: CASSVNGLAGVMEQFF. The DNA for the CDR3 is TGTGCCAGCAGCGTTAACGGGCTAGCGGGAGTCATGGAGCAGTTCTTC.

CDR3 nucleotide sequence: TGCGCCAGCAGTGAGACAGGCAGCAATGAGCAGTTCTTC. This codes for CASSETGSNEQFF. The V call is TRBV10-2, the J call TRBJ2-1, with TRBD1 as a possible D gene (5 bases). V shed 2 bases and J shed 6 bases, with 8 bases lying between them. The CDR3 is 13 amino acids. CDR1 is WSHSY, CDR2 SAAADI, per germline.

The genes are TRBV6-1 and TRBJ2-2, with D unresolved. V lost 6 bases and J lost 0, with 8 bases in between. Looked up from germline, CDR1 is MNHNS and CDR2 is SASEGT. This CDR3 has 14 residues. CDR3 DNA sequence: TGTGCCAGCAGGCGCAGCGCGAACACCGGGGAGCTGTTTTTT. Amino acid sequence: CASRRSANTGELFF.

The CDR3 coding sequence is TGTGCCAGCAGCCAGACAGGACTAGCGGGAGGAGATGGGGCCAACGTCCTGACTTTC. Protein sequence: CASSQTGLAGGDGANVLTF. The chain uses TRBV7-3 and TRBJ2-6; 14 nucleotides align to TRBD2. Trimming cost V 5 bases and J 3 bases; bases outside gene matches: 9. The CDR3 contains 19 residues. From germline, CDR1 is SGHTA and CDR2 FQGTGA.

This sequence joins TRBV19 and TRBJ1-1, with D tentatively TRBD1 (5 bases). Trimming cost V 7 bases and J 0 bases, with 15 bases left between them. This CDR3 spans 15 amino acids. CDR1 is LNHDA, CDR2 SQIVND, per germline (reference sequence). The CDR3 region is CASTPVGQMNTEAFF. The DNA of the CDR3 is TGTGCCAGTACCCCCGTGGGGCAGATGAACACTGAAGCTTTCTTT.

This sequence joins TRBV5-1 and TRBJ2-3, with D hard to call. With 0 bases removed from V and 5 bases from J, the gap between germline ends came to 13 bases. Germline CDR1 reads SGHRS; CDR2 reads YFSETQ. CDR3 length: 15 residues. CDR3 sequence (DNA): TGCGCCAGCAGCTTGGGGCAGGTTGCACGAGATACGCAGTATTTT. It encodes CASSLGQVARDTQYF.

This chain uses TRBV28 with TRBJ2-7; D might be TRBD2 (5 bases). The CDR3 contains 13 residues. V was clipped by 6 bases and J by 1 base, with 10 bases between them. CDR1 and CDR2 (germline): MDHEN, SYDVKM. The CDR3 sequence: CASRIGLSYEQYF. In DNA form, the CDR3 reads TGTGCCAGCAGGATCGGACTTTCCTACGAGCAGTACTTC.

This clone was recorded once. This chain uses TRBV23-1 with TRBJ1-2; D call uncertain. TRBV23-1 is known as an ORF, though its function is uncertain. This CDR3 spans 13 amino acids. Trimming left V 0 bases short and J 8 bases short, with 10 bases between. CDR3 sequence (DNA): TGCGCCAGCAGTCAATCTGGATTTAGGGGCTACACCTTC. It yields the protein CASSQSGFRGYTF.

The DNA of the CDR3 is TGTGCCAGCAGTTCCTCGGACAGGTACACCGGGGAGCTGTTTTTT. It specifies CASSSSDRYTGELFF. The rearrangement uses TRBV27 and TRBJ2-2; 7 nucleotides line up with TRBD1. The CDR3 consists of 15 residues. Germline CDR1 reads MNHEY; CDR2 reads SMNVEV (reference sequence). The junction had 5 bases not matched to a gene; V was cut back by 4 bases and J by 3 bases.

V and J are TRBV18 and TRBJ2-7; 9 bases are a match to TRBD1. After removal of 3 bases from V and 1 base from J, the junction contained 7 bases not matched to a gene. Germline V gene lookup returns CDR1 KGHSH and CDR2 LQKENI. CDR3 length: 16 amino acids. The CDR3 loop is CASSPPGQGFSYEQYF. Here the CDR3 DNA reads TGTGCCAGCTCACCCCCGGGACAGGGCTTTTCCTACGAGCAGTACTTC.

The chain carries TRBV4-2 and TRBJ2-7; 11 nucleotides match TRBD2. Germline V CDR1 and CDR2: LGHNA, YNFKEQ. Unmatched junction bases numbered 3, after V lost 5 bases and J lost 3 bases. This CDR3 region has 14 residues. CDR3: CASSSGTSGYEQYF. CDR3 DNA: TGTGCCAGCAGCTCCGGGACTAGCGGCTACGAGCAGTACTTC.

The chain has TRBV29-1 and TRBJ2-1; 7 nucleotides agree with TRBD2. Germline CDR1 reads SQVTM; CDR2 reads ANQGSEA. The CDR3 has 16 amino acids. V lost 7 bases and J lost 8; bases outside the gene matches: 20. CDR3 DNA: TGCAGCGGGGGGGGGTCCCATGAAGCGGTGGTGGATGAGCAGTTCTTC. Amino acids: CSGGGSHEAVVDEQFF.

The chain links TRBV7-2 to TRBJ2-1; 7 nucleotides line up with TRBD2. CDR1 is SGHTA, CDR2 FQGNSA, per germline. This CDR3 is built from 17 residues. V lost 4 bases, J lost 1 base, and 10 bases stayed unmatched. The CDR3 DNA reads TGTGCCAGCAGCTCCGGAGGATGGGAGGGGTCCTACAATGAGCAGTTCTTC. It translates to CASSSGGWEGSYNEQFF. Using reference TRBV7-2 and TRBJ2-1 for the parts outside the CDR3, the full variable domain is GAGVSQSPSNKVTEKGKDVELRCDPISGHTALYWYRQSLGQGLEFLIYFQGNSAPDKSGLPSDRFSAERTGGSVSTLTIQRTQQEDSAVYLCASSSGGWEGSYNEQFFGPGTRLTVL.

This chain uses TRBV6-1 with TRBJ1-2; 11 positions match TRBD1. The ends lost 4 bases at V and 3 bases at J; junction bases unmatched: 1. The CDR3 has 14 residues. CDR1 is MNHNS, CDR2 SASEGT, per germline. The CDR3 is CASSGGQGDYGYTF. In DNA form, the CDR3 reads TGTGCCAGCAGTGGGGGACAGGGGGACTATGGCTACACCTTC.